The 15 T cell receptor beta chains listed next were all sequenced from one sample in a study of T-cell memory formation after mild COVID-19. TCRdb re-called the 5' RACE reads with MiXCR, one entry per CDR3 protein. Of some 120,000 distinct CDR3 sequences in the sample, over 15% were seen once. What was sequenced was PBMCs or a T cell subset sorted from them (not recorded which). These receptors were obtained from a man aged 18 to 29 who had mild COVID-19 (a few samples of this study predate the infection). Cell type and time point are not known.

The chain is built from TRBV7-2 and TRBJ1-6; the D gene is possibly TRBD1 (5 bases). Trimming pared 4 bases from V and 6 bases from J, leaving 13 bases between. The V gene's germline CDR1 is SGHTA and CDR2 FQGNSA. The CDR3 length is 15 residues. CDR3 sequence: CASSWDVFSNSPLHF. In DNA form, the CDR3 reads TGTGCCAGCAGCTGGGACGTTTTTAGTAATTCACCCCTCCACTTT.

This clonotype has a handful of counts. The chain links TRBV7-9 to TRBJ2-3; D unresolved. CDR3 length: 13 residues. V was shortened by 5 bases and J by 3 bases, with 9 bases between the two germline ends. CDR1 is SEHNR, CDR2 FQNEAQ, per germline (reference sequence). The CDR3 loop reads CASSTTSTDTQYF. The CDR3 DNA reads as TGTGCCAGCAGCACGACTTCAACAGATACGCAGTATTTT. The full variable domain, rest sourced from reference TRBV7-9 and TRBJ2-3, is DTGVSQNPRHKITKRGQNVTFRCDPISEHNRLYWYRQTLGQGPEFLTYFQNEAQLEKSRLLSDRFSAERPKGSFSTLEIQRTEQGDSAMYLCASSTTSTDTQYFGPGTRLTVL.

This clonotype came up many times. The V call is TRBV4-3, the J call TRBJ2-5; TRBD1 matches 7 bases. This CDR3 spans 13 amino acids. Unmatched junction bases numbered 2, after V lost 4 bases and J lost 3 bases. Looked up from germline, CDR1 is LGHNA and CDR2 is YSLEER. CDR3 amino acids: CASSRQGEETQYF. The CDR3 DNA reads TGCGCCAGCAGCCGCCAGGGGGAAGAGACCCAGTACTTC.

This chain uses TRBV27 with TRBJ1-1, with D perhaps matching TRBD1 (5 bases). Trimming pared 4 bases from V and 1 base from J, leaving 10 bases between. The germline V gene encodes CDR1 MNHEY and CDR2 SMNVEV (reference sequence). This CDR3 is built from 14 residues. The CDR3 coding sequence is TGTGCCAGCAGTTCGGAGGGGTGGAACACTGAAGCTTTCTTT. It codes for CASSSEGWNTEAFF.

The V gene is TRBV2, the J gene TRBJ2-5; D remains ambiguous. Germline assignment: CDR1 SNHLY and CDR2 FYNNEI. The CDR3 is 13 amino acids. V lost 8 bases and J lost 2, with 12 bases in between. CDR3 sequence: CASGFAGQETQYF. CDR3 sequence (DNA): TGTGCCAGCGGGTTCGCAGGTCAAGAGACCCAGTACTTC.

V and J are TRBV12-3 or TRBV12-4 and TRBJ1-1; the D is unclear. Trimming removed 3 bases from V and 7 bases from J, with 9 bases in between. This CDR3 region has 12 residues. Here the CDR3 reads CASSLEINEAFF. CDR3 nucleotides: TGTGCCAGCAGTTTGGAAATAAATGAAGCTTTCTTT.

This clonotype was detected a few times. J is TRBJ1-2 and V is TRBV12-3 or TRBV12-4; possibly TRBD1 for D (5 bases). The ends were cut back, 2 bases at V and 8 bases at J, with 12 bases in the middle. This CDR3 is 13 amino acids long. CDR3 sequence: CASSLHPRDGYTF. The CDR3 coding sequence is TGTGCCAGCAGTTTACACCCGAGGGACGGCTACACCTTC.

Many counts were recorded for this clonotype. The V gene is TRBV11-2, the J gene TRBJ2-3; no definite D call. The V gene's germline CDR1 is SGHAT and CDR2 FQNNGV. With 8 bases removed from V and 3 bases from J, the gap between germline ends came to 9 bases. The CDR3 totals 12 residues. The CDR3 DNA reads TGTGCCAGCGGGCTAGGAACAGATACGCAGTATTTT. This sequence encodes CASGLGTDTQYF.

This clonotype was recorded many times. The CDR3 region is CASSLAGGAARGNQPQHF. DNA of the CDR3: TGTGCCAGCAGCTTAGCTGGGGGGGCTGCCAGGGGGAATCAGCCCCAGCATTTT. This sequence joins TRBV7-2 and TRBJ1-5; the match to TRBD1 covers 7 bases. The CDR3 sequence is 18 residues long. Germline loops: CDR1 SGHTA, CDR2 FQGNSA. V trimming: 0 bases; J trimming: 4 bases; junction bases outside the gene matches: 12. The full variable domain, with the rest looked up from reference TRBV7-2 and TRBJ1-5, is GAGVSQSPSNKVTEKGKDVELRCDPISGHTALYWYRQSLGQGLEFLIYFQGNSAPDKSGLPSDRFSAERTGGSVSTLTIQRTQQEDSAVYLCASSLAGGAARGNQPQHFGDGTRLSIL.

In this sample, this clonotype turned up a few times. This chain connects TRBV9 to TRBJ2-2; TRBD1 is a possible D gene (5 bases). The CDR3 sequence is 14 residues long. Per the germline V gene, CDR1 is SGDLS and CDR2 is YYNGEE. V shed 4 bases and J shed 1 base, with 8 bases lying between them. CDR3 loop: CASSFTGNTGELFF. DNA for the CDR3: TGTGCCAGCAGCTTTACAGGGAACACCGGGGAGCTGTTTTTT.

J is TRBJ2-1 and V is TRBV2, with TRBD1 identical over 8 bases. Germline CDR1 and CDR2: SNHLY and FYNNEI. The CDR3 length is 14 residues. With 6 bases clipped from V and 8 bases from J, the junction kept 9 bases outside the gene matches. CDR3 nucleotides: TGTGCCAGCAGGACGGACAGGGTTGGCGATGAGCAGTTCTTC. It is translated as CASRTDRVGDEQFF.

The chain employs TRBV12-3 or TRBV12-4 and TRBJ2-3; 9 nucleotides match TRBD2. J lost 3 bases, V lost 4 bases, and 11 bases had no gene match. This CDR3 has 17 residues. Here the CDR3 reads CASSSPLAGGPTDTQYF. The CDR3, as DNA: TGTGCCAGCAGTTCCCCCCTGGCGGGGGGGCCAACAGATACGCAGTATTTT.

This rearrangement joins TRBV7-2 to TRBJ2-1; 8 positions agree with TRBD1. Germline assignment: CDR1 SGHTA and CDR2 FQGNSA. V shed 6 bases, J shed 9 bases, and the junction held 7 bases outside the gene matches. The CDR3 sequence is 13 residues long. The CDR3 protein is CASRGTGSVEQFF. DNA for the CDR3: TGTGCCAGCAGGGGGACAGGTTCCGTTGAGCAGTTCTTC.

At least ten counts were recorded for this clonotype. This rearrangement joins TRBV20-1 to TRBJ2-3, with 11 bases lining up with TRBD2. J lost 2 bases, V lost 6 bases, and 4 bases had no gene match. The CDR3 loop spans 14 amino acids. Germline V lookup: CDR1 DFQATT, CDR2 SNEGSKA (reference sequence). Here the CDR3 reads CSAKLAGDTDTQYF. Here the CDR3 DNA reads TGCAGTGCCAAACTAGCGGGGGACACAGATACGCAGTATTTT.

Many counts were recorded for this clonotype. This rearrangement joins TRBV16 to TRBJ2-5; D is undetermined. The length of the CDR3 is 12 residues. The ends were cut back, 5 bases at V and 0 bases at J, with 4 bases in the middle. The germline gives CDR1 KGHSY, CDR2 FQNENV. The CDR3 sequence is CASSRHQETQYF. The DNA for the CDR3 is TGTGCCAGCAGCAGACACCAAGAGACCCAGTACTTC.